This TCR beta chain was sequenced for a study of blood T cell repertoires in COVID-19. Study background: Researchers got acute and convalescent COVID-19 samples from the United States, Italy and Spain.

Trimming stripped 2 bases from V and 2 bases from J, with 9 bases between. The CDR3 runs to 14 residues. Germline V CDR1 and CDR2: MNHEY, SVGAGI. Sequencing was performed with immunoSEQ multiplex PCR; in TCRdb, only in-frame clones are kept and a portion is missing. The sample carries roughly 71,000 clones, over 70% recorded once. Source material: peripheral blood. The receptor comes from a man between 65 and 85 years old who had recovered from COVID-19. The rearrangement joins TRBV6-5 to TRBJ1-1; D gene uncertain. In DNA form, the CDR3 reads TGTGCCAGCAGTTACGAGACTCTTAACACTGAAGCTTTCTTT. Its translation is CASSYETLNTEAFF.